In its sample, the clone carrying this T cell receptor beta chain was seen a few times. What it recognizes is unknown. These data originate in a study of T-cell memory formation after mild COVID-19. Study information: Each donor largely had its own TCR clusters.

General study results and limits: Contracting CD4+ clones sat mainly in CM and EM; CD8+ in EMRA. Memory sampled before infection contained some responding clones, suggesting cross-reactive memory joined.

The authors produced TCR alpha and TCR beta cDNA libraries with sample barcodes and UMIs by 5'RACE using constant-segment primers. TCRdb called the 5' RACE reads again in MiXCR, with one record for every CDR3 protein. Of 150,000 or so distinct CDR3 sequences listed, 31% were seen once; the top ten hold more than 10%. The origin of this receptor is an adult woman who had mild COVID-19 (a few samples of this study predate the infection). Cell type and time point are not known. Sequencing input: PBMCs or a T cell subset sorted from them (not recorded which).

This chain's CDR3 is CASSQAPGEGTEAFF. The CDR3 DNA sequence: TGCGCCAGCAGCCAAGCCCCCGGGGAGGGCACTGAAGCTTTCTTT. The chain employs TRBV4-1 and TRBJ1-1, with D unresolved. The length of the CDR3 is 15 residues. CDR1 is MGHRA, CDR2 YSYEKL, per germline. The germline V and J ends were trimmed by 1 base and 4 bases, with 13 bases remaining between them.